A single T cell receptor beta chain is shown here with its context. Its antigen remains unidentified. The sample holds no much larger clone one base away, and base qualities are not on file. Including cysteine and phenylalanine, the CDR3 has 17 amino acids. Only CDR3 DNA remains: 51 bases, in frame from the first base. The germline V end is reduced by 6 bases and the J end by 7 bases; junction bases left unmatched: 14. As encoded in the germline V gene (reference sequence), CDR1 is MNHEY while CDR2 is SMNVEV. The record originates from a study of cytomegalovirus exposure and HLA in healthy donors (dated by TCRdb to about 2017). At the level of the whole study: According to a later analysis, the roughly 120 validation repertoires were produced on the same platform as the 680 or so repertoires of the first cohort. The study aimed to test whether signatures of past pathogen exposure could be identified by cataloging public T cell receptors. The study combined high-throughput TCR immunosequencing, statistical association of individual TCRs with disease status, and machine learning to predict cytomegalovirus infection status. Besides the first cohort of roughly 700 subjects, a separate validation cohort made up of around 120 different subjects was used.

Points the paper makes about the study in general: According to the authors, the approach could potentially be generalized to other disease states and immunological phenotypes. Most TCR sequences were observed very rarely across donors, whereas some public TCRs were present in many individuals. Cytomegalovirus status was reported to be diagnosed by the classifier with high specificity and sensitivity in both the original and validation cohorts. In the study, some 160 TCR beta chains were listed as associated with cytomegalovirus. A later analysis found that TCRs clustered in the first cohort also tended to co-occur in the 130 or so validation repertoires, with roughly 95% of cluster scores above 0. A later analysis had no HLA typing for the validation cohort, so co-occurrence there was scored across all 130 or so repertoires. A few of the identified cytomegalovirus-associated TCR beta chains were confirmed in vitro to be specific for cytomegalovirus antigens.

Donors formed part of the validation cohort, which comprised 120 subjects and was distinct from the first cohort of over 500 subjects. The library was made by the immunoSEQ multiplex PCR assay. In the paper's pipeline: A statistical classification framework was built to diagnose cytomegalovirus status from the catalog of TCR beta chain sequences. TCRdb obtained this table from immuneACCESS and retained in-frame rearrangements with V and J assigned. These tables miss some clones; where compared with another copy, unresolved V genes account for less than half of the shortfall, and the remainder is unexplained. That table gives V, J and clone size, and the DNA gave D and trimming. This sample comprises 60,000 or so clones, under 95% of them detected only once. About 1.2% of the sample comes from the top ten.

Specimen: PBMCs. Here the chain combines TRBV27 and TRBJ2-3; TRBD2 fits 12 bases in the junction. The TCR originated in a woman under 30 in good health and CMV-seronegative. The sequenced DNA is TGTGCCAGCAGCCCCCTTGGACTAGCGGGACAATGGCATACGCAGTATTTT. This encodes CASSPLGLAGQWHTQYF.